The rows below give T cell receptor beta chains drawn from one sample of a study of CD8 T cells in Susac syndrome. TCRdb re-called the immunoSEQ multiplex PCR reads with MiXCR, one entry per CDR3 protein. The sample shows some 300,000 distinct CDR3 sequences, about 82% of them seen only once. Material: CD8+ T cells from PBMCs. Receptors were obtained from a human donor with multiple sclerosis. Each CDR3 is given with its conserved first and last residue. Fields, in order: J gene, clone size, V gene, D gene, CDR3 DNA, CDR3 protein. D genes are given only for firm matches. Expanded clones are given a class, and other clones once, few, many or no size at all.

TRBJ2-5 | NA | TRBV28 | NA | TGTGCCAGCAGTTTTTCGGGGGTCGGGGAGACCCAGTACTTC | CASSFSGVGETQYF
TRBJ2-5 | NA | TRBV3-1 | TRBD2 | TGTGCCAGCAGCCAAGAGGGGCTAGCGGATCAAGAGACCCAGTACTTC | CASSQEGLADQETQYF
TRBJ1-2 | once | TRBV6-2/TRBV6-3 | TRBD1 | TGTGCCAGCAGCTCCGGGACAGGGCATGGCTACACCTTC | CASSSGTGHGYTF
TRBJ1-2 | NA | TRBV5-4 | NA | TGTGCCAGCAGCTTGGAACCAGGGTCAGCCTATGGCTACACCTTC | CASSLEPGSAYGYTF
TRBJ2-1 | NA | TRBV28 | TRBD2 | TGTGCCAGCAGGCCCCCGGGACTAGCGGGCCTCTACAATGAGCAGTTCTTC | CASRPPGLAGLYNEQFF
TRBJ1-1 | NA | TRBV23-1 | TRBD1 | TGCGCCAGCAGAGGACAGGCGAACACTGAAGCTTTCTTT | CASRGQANTEAFF
TRBJ2-3 | NA | TRBV7-9 | NA | TGTGCCAGCAGGGCTTCAGGGGTCAGCACAGATACGCAGTATTTT | CASRASGVSTDTQYF
TRBJ1-3 | NA | TRBV20-1 | TRBD1 | TGCAGTGCCACAGGGACAGGGGGGGGAAACACCATATATTTT | CSATGTGGGNTIYF
TRBJ2-1 | NA | TRBV9 | NA | TGTGCCAGCAGCGGATGGGACTCCCACAATGAGCAGTTCTTC | CASSGWDSHNEQFF
TRBJ2-1 | few | TRBV6-1 | NA | TGTGCCAGCAGCCGCGTCAGGCACCATGAGCAGTTCTTC | CASSRVRHHEQFF
TRBJ2-2 | NA | TRBV12-3/TRBV12-4 | NA | TGTGCCAGCAGTGTGTCGACCGGGACCGGGGAGCTGTTTTTT | CASSVSTGTGELFF
TRBJ2-7 | NA | TRBV4-1 | TRBD1 | TGCGCCAGCAGCCAAGGGGCCGGGACAGGGGCCAACGAGCAGTACTTC | CASSQGAGTGANEQYF
TRBJ2-7 | few | TRBV4-1 | TRBD2 | TGCGCCAGCAGCCAAACAAAGCGGGAGGTCGGACTACACGAGCAGTACTTC | CASSQTKREVGLHEQYF
TRBJ2-7 | NA | TRBV5-4 | NA | TGTGCCAGCACCCTTATGGGGGGAGGCTCCTACGAGCAGTACTTC | CASTLMGGGSYEQYF
TRBJ2-1 | NA | TRBV11-2 | TRBD2 | TGTGCCAGCAGCTCCCGGCTAAGCGGGAGCCATGAGCAGTTCTTC | CASSSRLSGSHEQFF
TRBJ1-6 | once | TRBV27 | NA | TGTGCCAGCAGCCGGGGATATAATTCACCCCTCCACTTT | CASSRGYNSPLHF
TRBJ1-2 | NA | TRBV7-9 | NA | TGTGCCAGCAGCTTACGGTCCGGACAGCTTAACTATGGCTACACCTTC | CASSLRSGQLNYGYTF
TRBJ1-1 | NA | TRBV12-3/TRBV12-4 | TRBD1 | TGTGCCAGCAGAAAGGGACAGATGAACACTGAAGCTTTCTTT | CASRKGQMNTEAFF
TRBJ1-4 | NA | TRBV15 | TRBD1 | TGTGCCACCAGCAGAGATGCAGGGGGAGGTGAAAAACTGTTTTTT | CATSRDAGGGEKLFF
TRBJ1-3 | NA | TRBV4-3 | NA | TGCGCCAGCAGCCAAGACCGGACATTGCCGAACACCATATATTTT | CASSQDRTLPNTIYF
TRBJ2-1 | NA | TRBV20-1 | NA | TGCAGTGCCTTTGGGGGTTGGTGGGAGGAGGAGGATGAGCAGTTCTTC | CSAFGGWWEEEDEQFF
TRBJ2-5 | NA | TRBV4-3 | NA | TGCGCCAGCAGCCAACACCCCCAAAAAGAGACCCAGTACTTC | CASSQHPQKETQYF
TRBJ2-1 | few | TRBV6-2/TRBV6-3 | NA | TGTGCCAGCAGTTCTAGGTTCTACAATGAGCAGTTCTTC | CASSSRFYNEQFF
TRBJ1-2 | NA | TRBV19 | TRBD1 | TGTGCCAGTAGTGGACAGGTGGGAGCTAACTATGGCTACACCTTC | CASSGQVGANYGYTF
TRBJ2-1 | NA | TRBV30 | NA | TGTGCCTGGAGTGAGGGAGGCTATGAGCAGTTCTTC | CAWSEGGYEQFF
TRBJ1-1 | NA | TRBV19 | NA | TGTGCCAGTAGTATCTCTCGAGCCGCCGAAGCTTTCTTT | CASSISRAAEAFF
TRBJ1-2 | NA | TRBV7-6 | NA | TGTGCCAGCAGCGCATTACAGGGTAACTATGGCTACACCTTC | CASSALQGNYGYTF